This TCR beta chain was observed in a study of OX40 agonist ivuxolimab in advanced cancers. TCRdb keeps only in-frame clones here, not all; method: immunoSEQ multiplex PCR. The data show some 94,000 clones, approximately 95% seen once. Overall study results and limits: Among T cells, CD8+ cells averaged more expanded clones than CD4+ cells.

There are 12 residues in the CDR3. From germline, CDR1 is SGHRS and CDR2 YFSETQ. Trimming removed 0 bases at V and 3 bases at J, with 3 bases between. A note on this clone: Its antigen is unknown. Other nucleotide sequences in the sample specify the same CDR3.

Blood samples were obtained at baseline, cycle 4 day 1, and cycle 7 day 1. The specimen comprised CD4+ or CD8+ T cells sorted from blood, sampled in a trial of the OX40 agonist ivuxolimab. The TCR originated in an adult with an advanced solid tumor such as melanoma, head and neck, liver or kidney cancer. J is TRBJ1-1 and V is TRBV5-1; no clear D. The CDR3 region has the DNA TGCGCCAGCAGCTTGGCCGACACTGAAGCTTTCTTT. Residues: CASSLADTEAFF.